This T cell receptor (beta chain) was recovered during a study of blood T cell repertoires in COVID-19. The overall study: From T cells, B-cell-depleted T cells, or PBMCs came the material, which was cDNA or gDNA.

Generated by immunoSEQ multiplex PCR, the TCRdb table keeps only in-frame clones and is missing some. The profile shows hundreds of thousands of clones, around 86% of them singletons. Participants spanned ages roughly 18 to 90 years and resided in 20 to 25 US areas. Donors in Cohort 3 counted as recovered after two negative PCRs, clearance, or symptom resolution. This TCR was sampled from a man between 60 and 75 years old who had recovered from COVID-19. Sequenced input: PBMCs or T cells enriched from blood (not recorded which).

This CDR3 reads CASSEYKAGGRDEQYF. CDR3 DNA: TGTGCCAGCAGTGAATATAAGGCAGGGGGACGGGACGAGCAGTACTTC. V is TRBV25-1 and J is TRBJ2-7, with 7 bases identical to TRBD1. The CDR3 length is 16 residues. Germline trimming cut 0 bases from V and 5 bases from J; bases unmatched to any gene: 10. Germline V CDR1 and CDR2: MGHDK, SYGVNS.